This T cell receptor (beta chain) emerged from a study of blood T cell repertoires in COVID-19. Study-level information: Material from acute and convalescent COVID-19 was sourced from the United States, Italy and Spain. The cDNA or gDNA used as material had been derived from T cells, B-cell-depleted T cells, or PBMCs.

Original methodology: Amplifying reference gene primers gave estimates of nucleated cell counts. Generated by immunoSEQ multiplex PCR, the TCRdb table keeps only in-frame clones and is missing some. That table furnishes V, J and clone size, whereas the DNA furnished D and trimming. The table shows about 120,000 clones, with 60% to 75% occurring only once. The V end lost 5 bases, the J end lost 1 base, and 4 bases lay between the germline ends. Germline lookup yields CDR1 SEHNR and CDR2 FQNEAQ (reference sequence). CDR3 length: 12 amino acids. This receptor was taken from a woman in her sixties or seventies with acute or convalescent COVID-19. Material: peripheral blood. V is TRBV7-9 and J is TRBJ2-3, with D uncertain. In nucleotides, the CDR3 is TGTGCCAGCAGCCGTGGCACAGATACGCAGTATTTT. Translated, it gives CASSRGTDTQYF.